The source of this TCR beta chain is a study of CD8+ T cells in alopecia areata. Treatment described: oral pan-JAK inhibitor, 5-10 mg twice daily. Peripheral blood, together with lesional scalp punch biopsies, was collected from alopecia areata patients. Study-wide findings and caveats: Clonality was higher in lesional than normal scalp, especially in alopecia totalis/universalis.

As to this clone: Antigen: not known.

Extraction and reverse transcription of RNA yielded cDNA as the sequencing template. TCRdb's table, derived via immunoSEQ multiplex PCR, lists solely in-frame clones and lacks some. This table has some 180,000 clones, 50% to 65% appearing once. The TCR sequence derives from a human donor with alopecia areata. The sequencing used CD8+ T cells sorted from blood, collected at week 24, from a patient treated with tofacitinib.

The CDR3 sequence is CASSLSTGNEQFF. CDR3 bases: TGTGCCAGCAGTTTATCGACAGGGAATGAGCAGTTCTTC. The chain joins TRBV27 to TRBJ2-1; 7 bases line up with TRBD1. The V gene's germline CDR1 is MNHEY and CDR2 SMNVEV (reference sequence). V was pared by 0 bases and J by 7 bases, with 0 bases of the junction left unmatched. This CDR3 has 13 amino acids.